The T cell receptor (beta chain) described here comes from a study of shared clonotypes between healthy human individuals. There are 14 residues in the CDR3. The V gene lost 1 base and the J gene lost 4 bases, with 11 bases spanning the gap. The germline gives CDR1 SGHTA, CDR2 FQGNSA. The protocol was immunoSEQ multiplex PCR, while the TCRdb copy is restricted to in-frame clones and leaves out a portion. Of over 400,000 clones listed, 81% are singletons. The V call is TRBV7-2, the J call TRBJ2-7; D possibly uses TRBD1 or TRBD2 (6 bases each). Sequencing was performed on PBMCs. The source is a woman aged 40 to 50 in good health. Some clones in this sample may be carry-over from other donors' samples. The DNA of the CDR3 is TGTGCCAGCAGCTTAGGGGGGGCAGGGTACGAGCAGTACTTC. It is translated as CASSLGGAGYEQYF.